The rows below give T cell receptor beta chains drawn from one sample of a study of control samples from healthy donors and cancer patients. TCRdb's copy holds only in-frame clones and misses some; the assay was immunoSEQ multiplex PCR. The table records about 140,000 clones, about 85% of them present only once. The sample was blood. These receptors originate from a woman aged 30 to 39 in good health. CDR3s include the opening cysteine and the closing phenylalanine or tryptophan. The D gene is left open where the match is weak. Not all rows give a size; the values are once, few, many and, for expanded clones, a class.

NA	TRBD2	16	TRBJ2-5	TRBV3-1/TRBV3-2	CASSPRVAGGPETQYF	TGTGCCAGCAGCCCTCGGGTAGCGGGAGGCCCAGAGACCCAGTACTTC
NA	NA	14	TRBJ2-5	TRBV7-9	CASSPGVHQETQYF	TGTGCCAGCAGCCCCGGGGTCCACCAAGAGACCCAGTACTTC
NA	NA	14	TRBJ1-1	TRBV19	CASSIDGMNTEAFF	TGTGCCAGTAGTATTGACGGTATGAACACTGAAGCTTTCTTT
NA	TRBD2	17	TRBJ2-3	TRBV18	CASSPTHSGRAGDTQYF	TGTGCCAGCTCCCCAACTCATAGCGGGAGGGCCGGAGATACGCAGTATTTT
NA	TRBD1	16	TRBJ1-5	TRBV15	CATLPPGQGVHQPQHF	TGTGCCACCCTTCCACCGGGACAGGGGGTTCATCAGCCCCAGCATTTT
NA	TRBD2	16	TRBJ2-2	TRBV11-2	CASSKGLAGATGELFF	TGTGCCAGCAGCAAAGGTTTAGCGGGAGCTACCGGGGAGCTGTTTTTT
once	NA	14	TRBJ1-1	TRBV11-2	CASSVGVPNTEAFF	TGTGCCAGCAGCGTTGGGGTCCCGAACACTGAAGCTTTCTTT
NA	NA	13	TRBJ2-4	TRBV11-1	CASSLRGPNIQYF	TGTGCCAGCAGCTTAAGGGGACCAAACATTCAGTACTTC
NA	TRBD2	14	TRBJ2-5	TRBV5-1	CASSVTSGMETQYF	TGCGCCAGCAGCGTGACTAGCGGGATGGAGACCCAGTACTTC
NA	TRBD2	15	TRBJ2-1	TRBV27	CASSPRGSGYNEQFF	TGTGCCAGCAGTCCCCGGGGTAGCGGGTACAATGAGCAGTTCTTC
NA	TRBD1	17	TRBJ1-4	TRBV7-9	CASSRSRDRGNNEKLFF	TGTGCCAGCAGCCGGTCCCGGGACAGGGGGAATAATGAAAAACTGTTTTTT
NA	TRBD2	16	TRBJ2-1	TRBV4-1	CASSQDFPSGYNEQFF	TGCGCCAGCAGCCAAGACTTCCCTAGCGGCTACAATGAGCAGTTCTTC
NA	NA	13	TRBJ2-7	TRBV18	CASSPESRREQYF	TGTGCCAGCTCCCCTGAGTCCCGCAGGGAGCAGTACTTC
NA	NA	12	TRBJ2-7	TRBV29-1	CSVRTNSYEQYF	TGCAGCGTAAGGACTAACTCCTACGAGCAGTACTTC
NA	NA	14	TRBJ1-2	TRBV21-1	CASSKVAGDYGYTF	TGTGCCAGCAGCAAAGTGGCAGGGGACTATGGCTACACCTTC
once	NA	14	TRBJ1-1	TRBV5-1	CASSWEQAYTEAFF	TGCGCCAGCAGCTGGGAACAGGCTTATACTGAAGCTTTCTTT
few	NA	13	TRBJ1-2	TRBV12-3/TRBV12-4	CASSFGPLEGYTF	TGTGCCAGCAGTTTCGGCCCACTCGAGGGCTACACCTTC
NA	NA	12	TRBJ2-3	TRBV10-3	CAISAPEDTQYF	TGTGCCATCAGTGCGCCTGAGGATACGCAGTATTTT
once	NA	11	TRBJ1-6	TRBV7-7	CASSSNSPLHF	TGTGCCAGCAGCAGTAATTCACCCCTCCACTTT
NA	NA	13	TRBJ1-1	TRBV5-6	CASSFVQNTEAFF	TGTGCCAGCAGCTTCGTGCAGAACACTGAAGCTTTCTTT
once	NA	12	TRBJ2-1	TRBV4-1	CASSPEGDEQFF	TGCGCCAGCAGCCCCGAGGGGGATGAGCAGTTCTTC
NA	NA	14	TRBJ1-5	TRBV6-6	CASRPGYSNQPQHF	TGTGCCAGCAGGCCTGGATATAGCAATCAGCCCCAGCATTTT
NA	TRBD1	13	TRBJ2-1	TRBV5-5	CASSLGTGTEQFF	TGTGCCAGCAGCTTGGGGACAGGGACCGAGCAGTTCTTC
few	TRBD1	13	TRBJ1-2	TRBV30	CAWSVEQGFGYTF	TGTGCCTGGAGTGTTGAACAGGGGTTTGGCTACACCTTC
NA	NA	14	TRBJ2-1	TRBV19	CASNWGSGDNEQFF	TGTGCCAGTAACTGGGGGAGTGGTGACAATGAGCAGTTCTTC
once	TRBD1	17	TRBJ2-7	TRBV28	CASGWTGSGIFSYEQYF	TGTGCCAGCGGGTGGACAGGGAGTGGGATATTCTCCTACGAGCAGTACTTC
NA	NA	14	TRBJ2-7	TRBV7-8	CASSSTGLSYEQYF	TGTGCCAGCAGCTCCACTGGACTGTCCTACGAGCAGTACTTC
NA	TRBD1	16	TRBJ1-4	TRBV5-1	CASSPTGTAPNEKLFF	TGCGCCAGCAGCCCAACCGGGACAGCTCCTAATGAAAAACTGTTTTTT
NA	NA	13	TRBJ2-7	TRBV5-1	CASRYSGSHEQYF	TGCGCCAGCAGATATAGCGGATCCCACGAGCAGTACTTC
NA	NA	14	TRBJ2-7	TRBV5-4	CASSVQGQPYEQYF	TGTGCCAGCAGCGTCCAAGGCCAGCCCTACGAGCAGTACTTC
few	NA	14	TRBJ1-5	TRBV6-5	CASRGPTSNQPQHF	TGTGCCAGCAGGGGTCCTACTTCGAATCAGCCCCAGCATTTT
NA	NA	14	TRBJ2-7	TRBV10-3	CAISEGGGVYEQYF	TGTGCCATCAGTGAGGGGGGAGGAGTCTACGAGCAGTACTTC
NA	NA	12	TRBJ1-3	TRBV29-1	CSVWTVSNTIYF	TGCAGCGTTTGGACAGTGTCTAACACCATATATTTT
few	NA	14	TRBJ1-1	TRBV20-1	CSASPVTGNTEAFF	TGCAGTGCTAGTCCGGTGACGGGGAACACTGAAGCTTTCTTT
NA	TRBD2	15	TRBJ2-1	TRBV5-1	CASSFWGEGFNEQFF	TGCGCCAGCAGCTTTTGGGGGGAGGGCTTCAATGAGCAGTTCTTC
NA	NA	14	TRBJ1-2	TRBV10-3	CAIREHLDHGGYTF	TGTGCCATCAGGGAACACCTAGATCACGGCGGCTACACCTTC
once	NA	13	TRBJ1-1	TRBV5-1	CASSLDINTEAFF	TGCGCCAGCAGCCTGGACATTAACACTGAAGCTTTCTTT
NA	NA	16	TRBJ1-2	TRBV18	CASSPVIGDRNYGYTF	TGTGCCAGCTCACCCGTGATAGGAGATCGTAACTATGGCTACACCTTC
few	TRBD2	16	TRBJ2-1	TRBV6-1	CASSEPPGGPSSEQFF	TGTGCCAGCAGTGAACCCCCGGGAGGGCCGAGTAGTGAGCAGTTCTTC
NA	TRBD1	14	TRBJ1-4	TRBV6-5	CASSYAGQNEKLFF	TGTGCCAGCAGTTACGCGGGACAGAATGAAAAACTGTTTTTT
NA	TRBD2	12	TRBJ2-7	TRBV29-1	CSVRASGSEQYF	TGCAGCGTTCGGGCTAGCGGGTCCGAGCAGTACTTC
NA	TRBD1	14	TRBJ2-3	TRBV24-1	CATSADRAPDTQYF	TGTGCCACCAGTGCCGACAGGGCCCCAGATACGCAGTATTTT
NA	NA	15	TRBJ1-6	TRBV28	CASSFEGLGESPLHF	TGTGCCAGCAGTTTTGAGGGGCTTGGAGAGTCACCCCTCCACTTT
few	TRBD2	14	TRBJ2-7	TRBV29-1	CSVARTSGVDEQYF	TGCAGCGTGGCCCGGACTAGCGGGGTCGACGAGCAGTACTTC
few	NA	15	TRBJ1-4	TRBV5-1	CASSLGATGREKLFF	TGCGCCAGCAGCCTGGGAGCAACCGGACGGGAAAAACTGTTTTTT
NA	NA	20	TRBJ1-1	TRBV5-1	CASKFWSTGTSLLMNTEAFF	TGCGCCAGCAAATTTTGGTCAACAGGAACCAGTTTGCTCATGAACACTGAAGCTTTCTTT
NA	NA	15	TRBJ1-2	TRBV27	CASSNRQISNYGYTF	TGTGCCAGCAGTAACCGACAGATATCTAACTATGGCTACACCTTC
NA	TRBD1	17	TRBJ1-1	TRBV4-2	CASSPGQGGISNTEAFF	TGTGCCAGCAGCCCAGGACAGGGGGGGATATCGAACACTGAAGCTTTCTTT
NA	NA	13	TRBJ1-1	TRBV29-1	CSVEEISRTEAFF	TGCAGCGTTGAAGAAATCTCGAGGACTGAAGCTTTCTTT
NA	TRBD1	14	TRBJ1-5	TRBV2	CASSETGLNQPQHF	TGTGCCAGCAGTGAGACAGGGCTCAATCAGCCCCAGCATTTT
NA	TRBD1	15	TRBJ1-1	TRBV19	CASSSLGTVNTEAFF	TGTGCCAGTAGTTCCTTAGGGACAGTGAACACTGAAGCTTTCTTT
many	NA	12	TRBJ1-3	TRBV29-1	CSVAGTGNTIYF	TGCAGCGTTGCCGGGACGGGAAACACCATATATTTT
few	NA	16	TRBJ1-3	TRBV7-2	CASSFQGGISGNTIYF	TGTGCCAGCAGCTTTCAGGGTGGGATCTCTGGAAACACCATATATTTT
NA	NA	12	TRBJ1-1	TRBV2	CASEEWDTEAFF	TGTGCCAGCGAGGAGTGGGACACTGAAGCTTTCTTT
NA	NA	12	TRBJ2-7	TRBV10-1	CASSSGSYEQYF	TGCGCCAGCAGCTCAGGGTCCTACGAGCAGTACTTC